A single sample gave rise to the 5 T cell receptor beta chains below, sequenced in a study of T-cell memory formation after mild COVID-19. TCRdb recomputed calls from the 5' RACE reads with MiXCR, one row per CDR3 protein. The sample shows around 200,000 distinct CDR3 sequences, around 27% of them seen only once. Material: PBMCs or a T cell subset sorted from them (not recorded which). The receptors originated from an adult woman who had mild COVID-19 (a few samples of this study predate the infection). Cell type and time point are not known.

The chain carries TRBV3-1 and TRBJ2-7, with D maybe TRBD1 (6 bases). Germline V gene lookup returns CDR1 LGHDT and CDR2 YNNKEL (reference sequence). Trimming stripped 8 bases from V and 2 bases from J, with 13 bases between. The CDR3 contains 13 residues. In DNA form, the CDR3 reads TGTGCCAGCTCCAACAAGGGGGCCTACGAGCAGTACTTC. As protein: CASSNKGAYEQYF.

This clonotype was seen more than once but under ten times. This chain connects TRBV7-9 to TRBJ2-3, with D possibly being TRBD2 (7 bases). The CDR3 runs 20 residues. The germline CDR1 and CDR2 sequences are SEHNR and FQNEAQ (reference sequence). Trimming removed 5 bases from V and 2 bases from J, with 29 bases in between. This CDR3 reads CASSEPSGEPGHWTTDTQYF. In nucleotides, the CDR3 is TGTGCCAGCAGCGAACCCAGCGGGGAACCGGGACATTGGACCACAGATACGCAGTATTTT.

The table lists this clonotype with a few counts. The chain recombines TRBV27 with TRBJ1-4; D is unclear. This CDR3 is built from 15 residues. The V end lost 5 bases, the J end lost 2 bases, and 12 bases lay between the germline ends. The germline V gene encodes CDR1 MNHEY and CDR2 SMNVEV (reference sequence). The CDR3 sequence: CASSLRVRTNEKLFF. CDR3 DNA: TGTGCCAGCAGTCTCCGGGTGCGGACTAATGAAAAACTGTTTTTT.

In DNA form, the CDR3 reads TGTGCCAGCAGCCACCAGGGGCTGGTCTATAATTCACCCCTCCACTTT. Protein product: CASSHQGLVYNSPLHF. The chain combines TRBV3-1 with TRBJ1-6, with a tentative D call TRBD1 (6 bases). V gave up 3 bases and J gave up 3 bases, with 12 bases separating them. The CDR3 sequence is 16 residues long. Looked up from germline, CDR1 is LGHDT and CDR2 is YNNKEL (reference sequence). Using reference TRBV3-1 and TRBJ1-6 for the parts outside the CDR3, the full variable domain is DTAVSQTPKYLVTQMGNDKSIKCEQNLGHDTMYWYKQDSKKFLKIMFSYNNKELIINETVPNRFSPKSPDKAHLNLHINSLELGDSAVYFCASSHQGLVYNSPLHFGNGTRLTVT.

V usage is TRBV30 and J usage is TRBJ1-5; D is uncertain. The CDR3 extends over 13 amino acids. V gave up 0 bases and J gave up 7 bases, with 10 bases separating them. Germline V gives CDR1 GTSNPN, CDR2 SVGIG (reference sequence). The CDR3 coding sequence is TGTGCCTGGAGTGTACTGGGAAACCAGCCCCAGCATTTT. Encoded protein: CAWSVLGNQPQHF.